This T cell receptor beta chain derives from a study of blood T cells in healthy people across ages. The CDR3 runs to 14 residues. Looked up from germline, CDR1 is SEHNR and CDR2 is FQNEAQ (reference sequence). V was shortened by 5 bases and J by 1 base, with 12 bases between the two germline ends. This clonotype was counted a few times. Each donor supplied 8 to 10 milliliters of peripheral blood. Sample-barcoded 5' priming and a J-beta primer mix drove a second PCR of about 6 to 12 cycles. TCRdb independently ran MiXCR on the 5' RACE reads; one entry per CDR3 protein. Seen here are approximately 1,000,000 distinct CDR3 sequences, more than 30% observed once, and the top ten hold around 13%.

The origin of this receptor is a man in his late teens or twenties in good health. Sequenced sample: blood. The gene calls are TRBV7-9 and TRBJ2-7; maybe TRBD1 (6 bases). DNA for the CDR3: TGTGCCAGCAGCGCGGACAGCCGATCCTACGAGCAGTACTTC. Its translation is CASSADSRSYEQYF.